This T cell receptor beta chain was observed in a study of human thymus T cells. Broader study findings: Related studies found that unrelated individuals share highly overlapping thymic repertoires.

Thymus was obtained from resections taken during corrective heart surgery. On this clone itself: Its target is unknown.

Data came from immunoSEQ multiplex PCR; TCRdb stores just in-frame clones and leaves some out. The sample yields some 78,000 clones, approximately 96% seen once. Germline loops: CDR1 MNHNS, CDR2 SASEGT. With 4 bases removed from V and 3 bases from J, the gap between germline ends came to 13 bases. The CDR3 spans 14 residues. This TCR derives from a boy younger than two with a congenital heart defect but otherwise immunologically healthy. The material sequenced was thymus tissue. The chain couples TRBV6-1 to TRBJ2-7; D gene unclear. As DNA, the CDR3 is TGTGCCAGCAGTGGGTACACGGAGAGCTACGAGCAGTACTTC. This encodes CASSGYTESYEQYF.